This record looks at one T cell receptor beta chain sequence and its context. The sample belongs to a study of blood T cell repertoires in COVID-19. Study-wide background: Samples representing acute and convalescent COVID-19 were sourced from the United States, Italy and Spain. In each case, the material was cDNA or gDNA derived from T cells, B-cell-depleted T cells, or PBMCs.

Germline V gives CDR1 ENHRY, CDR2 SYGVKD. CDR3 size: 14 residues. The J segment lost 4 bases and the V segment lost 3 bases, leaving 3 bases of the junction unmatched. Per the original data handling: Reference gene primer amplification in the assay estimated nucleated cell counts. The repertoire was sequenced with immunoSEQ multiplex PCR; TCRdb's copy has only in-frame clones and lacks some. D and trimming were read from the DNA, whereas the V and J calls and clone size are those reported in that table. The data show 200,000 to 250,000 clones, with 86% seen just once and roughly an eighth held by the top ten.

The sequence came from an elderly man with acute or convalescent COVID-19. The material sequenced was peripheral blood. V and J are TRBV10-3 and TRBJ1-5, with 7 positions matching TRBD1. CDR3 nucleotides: TGTGCCATCAGTGACCAGGGGGGTAATCAGCCCCAGCATTTT. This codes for CAISDQGGNQPQHF.